A few counts support the clone carrying this TCR beta chain. The antigen is undetermined. TCRdb analysed the 5' RACE reads with MiXCR anew, one entry per CDR3 protein. The profile shows about 410,000 distinct CDR3 sequences, around 22% of them singletons. The sample belongs to a study of T-cell memory formation after mild COVID-19. Findings of the study overall: Mainly in CM and EM were contracting CD4+ clones; CD8+ were in EMRA. Some clones that responded were present in memory (sampled pre-infection), which suggests cross-reactive memory joined.

This CDR3 is built from 15 residues. Germline V gives CDR1 SGDLS, CDR2 YYNGEE. V was shortened by 0 bases and J by 2 bases, with 12 bases between the two germline ends. Material: PBMCs or a T cell subset sorted from them (not recorded which). This TCR came from an adult woman who had mild COVID-19 (a few samples of this study predate the infection). Cell type and time point are not known. The V gene is TRBV9, the J gene TRBJ2-7; D is ambiguous. The CDR3 DNA reads as TGTGCCAGCAGCGTAGCTAGTGGCAGCCCCTACGAGCAGTACTTC. This translates into CASSVASGSPYEQYF.